Listed here is a single T cell receptor beta chain. Antigen unknown. TCRdb analysed the RT-PCR reads with MiXCR anew, one entry per CDR3 protein. Here the sample spans 450,000 to 600,000 distinct CDR3 sequences, 6.5% to 8% being singletons. The CDR3 extends over 13 amino acids. V trimming: 8 bases; J trimming: 1 base; junction bases outside the gene matches: 5. CDR1 SQVTM and CDR2 ANQGSEA come from the germline V gene. This entry belongs to a study of response to subunit inactivated influenza vaccine. Study observations and caveats: Few new T cells, the authors suggested, are recruited by each seasonal influenza vaccination.

The V call is TRBV29-1, the J call TRBJ2-7; 10 nucleotides line up with TRBD1. The sequence came from a man aged 50 to 69 who received an inactivated influenza vaccine. The material was PBMCs from blood, obtained around 25 months after vaccination. The CDR3 bases are TGCAGCTACGGACAGGGGGTGTCCTACGAGCAGTACTTC. Residues: CSYGQGVSYEQYF.